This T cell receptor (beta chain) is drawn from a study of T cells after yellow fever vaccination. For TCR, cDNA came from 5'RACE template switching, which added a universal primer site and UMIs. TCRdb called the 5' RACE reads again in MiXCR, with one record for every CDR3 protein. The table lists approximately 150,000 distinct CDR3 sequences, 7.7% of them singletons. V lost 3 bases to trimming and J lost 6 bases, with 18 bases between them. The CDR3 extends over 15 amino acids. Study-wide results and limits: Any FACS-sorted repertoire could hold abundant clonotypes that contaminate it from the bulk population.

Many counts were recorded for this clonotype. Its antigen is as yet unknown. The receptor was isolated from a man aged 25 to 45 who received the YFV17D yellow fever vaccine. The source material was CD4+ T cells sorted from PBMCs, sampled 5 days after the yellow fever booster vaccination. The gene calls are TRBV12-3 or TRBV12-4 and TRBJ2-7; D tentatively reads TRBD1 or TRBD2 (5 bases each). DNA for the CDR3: TGTGCCAGCAGTTTGAGGGGAATAACCCTCTCCGAGCAGTACTTC. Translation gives CASSLRGITLSEQYF.